Reported below is one T cell receptor (beta chain). Its antigen is not identified. With random hexamers, roughly 0.5 to 1 ug RNA was reverse transcribed. Amplification of TCR beta CDR3 spanned 54 Vbeta and 13 Jbeta via immunoSEQ multiplex PCR. TCRdb ran MiXCR on the immunoSEQ multiplex PCR reads and lists one entry per CDR3 protein. The sample includes about 130,000 distinct CDR3 sequences, roughly 94% seen only once; the top ten take about 0.18%. The V gene end was trimmed by 0 bases and the J gene end by 6 bases; junction bases not matched to a gene: 15. The CDR3 totals 19 residues. Looked up from germline, CDR1 is LNHNV and CDR2 is YYDKDF (reference sequence). These data come from a study of CD8 T cells in Susac syndrome. Study-wide findings and caveats: The greatest CD8+ clonal expansion in Susac occurred in TEMRA cells and in active patients.

This chain links TRBV15 with TRBJ2-2; 8 positions match TRBD1. Sequencing was performed on CD8+ T cells from PBMCs. The sequence derives from a human donor with Susac syndrome. CDR3 bases: TGTGCCACCAGCAGAGATTTAGGACATCCGGGACAGGCGGCCGGGGAGCTGTTTTTT. Its protein product is CATSRDLGHPGQAAGELFF.